The 5 T cell receptor beta chains below were found in one sample sequenced in a study of cytomegalovirus exposure and HLA in healthy donors. Sequencing was performed with immunoSEQ multiplex PCR; in TCRdb, only in-frame clones are kept and a portion is missing. The sample yields about 76,000 clones, 90% to 95% seen once. The sequenced sample was PBMCs. Source of these receptors: a man aged 18 to 30 in good health and CMV-seropositive.

The chain couples TRBV9 to TRBJ2-2; D might be TRBD2 (6 bases). This CDR3 is built from 16 residues. Trimming pared 1 base from V and 4 bases from J, leaving 14 bases between. Germline CDR1 SGDLS, CDR2 YYNGEE. CDR3 region: CASSVSIGSSTGELFF. The CDR3 DNA reads as TGTGCCAGCAGCGTATCCATCGGGAGCAGCACCGGGGAGCTGTTTTTT.

This rearrangement joins TRBV28 to TRBJ2-7, with 10 bases fitting TRBD2. Germline CDR1 and CDR2: MDHEN and SYDVKM. This CDR3 contains 15 residues. J was trimmed by 2 bases and V by 2 bases; bases with no gene match: 3. In DNA form, the CDR3 reads TGTGCCAGCAGTTTAGACACTAGCGGGGCCTACGAGCAGTACTTC. This encodes CASSLDTSGAYEQYF.

CDR3 in DNA: TGTGCCAGCAGCGAGACTAGCGGGAGTAATGTTGAGCAGTTCTTC. It is translated as CASSETSGSNVEQFF. The chain employs TRBV7-2 and TRBJ2-1; TRBD2 aligns across 12 bases. V was pared by 5 bases and J by 9 bases, with 8 bases of the junction left unmatched. Looked up from germline, CDR1 is SGHTA and CDR2 is FQGNSA. The CDR3 consists of 15 residues. Full variable domain (outside the CDR3, taken from reference TRBV7-2 and TRBJ2-1): GAGVSQSPSNKVTEKGKDVELRCDPISGHTALYWYRQSLGQGLEFLIYFQGNSAPDKSGLPSDRFSAERTGGSVSTLTIQRTQQEDSAVYLCASSETSGSNVEQFFGPGTRLTVL.

The V and J genes are TRBV4-2 and TRBJ2-7, with TRBD2 matching over 11 bases. Germline V lookup: CDR1 LGHNA, CDR2 YNFKEQ. Trimming cost V 6 bases and J 0 bases; bases outside gene matches: 10. This CDR3 comprises 17 residues. This CDR3 reads CASSRVGGLAGSYEQYF. The CDR3 nucleotides are TGTGCCAGCAGTCGGGTAGGAGGACTAGCGGGCTCCTACGAGCAGTACTTC.

As DNA, the CDR3 is TGTGCCAGCAGTGAAAGGCAGGGGTACACTGAAGCTTTCTTT. Encoded protein: CASSERQGYTEAFF. This sequence joins TRBV6-1 and TRBJ1-1, with D possibly matching TRBD1 (6 bases). The germline gives CDR1 MNHNS, CDR2 SASEGT. This CDR3 comprises 14 residues. Trimming removed 2 bases at V and 3 bases at J, with 10 bases between.